This note documents a single TCR beta chain sequence. What this receptor recognizes is not known. Qualities for individual bases were not recorded, and no much larger clone is one base off. Library preparation employed the immunoSEQ multiplex PCR assay. TCRdb provides this immuneACCESS table in a form limited to in-frame rearrangements. Some clones are lacking; in checked studies, under half of them reflect an unresolved V gene, and why the rest are absent is not known. This sample has some 95,000 clones in its table, and 80% to 95% of those were observed once. The top ten hold about 3% of the sample. The data belong to a study of control samples from healthy donors and cancer patients (dated by TCRdb to 2018 to 2020). The V and J ends are trimmed by 7 bases and 2 bases, leaving 5 bases between them. Including the terminal cysteine and phenylalanine, the CDR3 comprises 11 residues. Left in the record is the CDR3 DNA by itself, 33 bases read in frame from the first base. Per the germline V gene, SNHLY is the CDR1 and FYNNEI is the CDR2.

The receptor chain draws on TRBV2 and TRBJ1-2; TRBD1 is a possible D gene, resting on 5 matching bases. This TCR came from a human donor in good health. The donor label of this sample is uncertain. Sequenced input: blood. The base sequence is TGTGCCAGCACAGGGAACTATGGCTACACCTTC. Translated, this is CASTGNYGYTF.